The rows below give T cell receptor beta chains drawn from one sample of a study of blood T cells in healthy people across ages. TCRdb redid the calling of the 5' RACE reads with MiXCR, one entry per CDR3 protein. The sample includes around 1,500,000 distinct CDR3 sequences, 42% of them seen just once. The sequencing input was blood. The receptors derive from a woman under 30 in good health. Each CDR3 is given with its conserved first and last residue. The D gene is left open where the match is weak. Clone size is stated in some rows and not others, as once, few, many or a class when expanded.

V gene	J gene	clone size	D gene	CDR3 protein	CDR3 DNA
TRBV5-1	TRBJ2-1	NA	TRBD2	CASSLVLAGMDEQFF	TGCGCCAGCAGCTTGGTACTAGCGGGAATGGATGAGCAGTTCTTC
TRBV28	TRBJ2-3	NA	NA	CASRPDRWGLARKDTQYF	TGTGCCAGCAGGCCCGATAGGTGGGGATTGGCCCGTAAGGATACGCAGTATTTT
TRBV2	TRBJ2-3	NA	TRBD2	CATPLAESGDTQYF	TGTGCCACCCCACTAGCGGAATCGGGGGATACGCAGTATTTT
TRBV11-3	TRBJ2-2	once	TRBD2	CASKGGDTGELFF	TGTGCCAGCAAGGGAGGGGATACCGGGGAGCTGTTTTTT
TRBV4-2	TRBJ2-7	few	NA	CASSRDRLPDDYEQYF	TGTGCCAGCAGCCGAGATAGACTACCTGACGACTACGAGCAGTACTTC
TRBV12-3/TRBV12-4	TRBJ2-3	NA	NA	CASRDRWVRITDTQYF	TGTGCCAGCAGGGATCGATGGGTCAGGATTACAGATACGCAGTATTTT
TRBV14	TRBJ1-4	NA	NA	CASSLPGASEKLFF	TGTGCCAGCAGCCTGCCGGGGGCATCGGAAAAACTGTTTTTT
TRBV2	TRBJ2-7	NA	NA	CASRGDGTGEQYF	TGTGCCAGCCGGGGAGATGGGACTGGCGAGCAGTACTTC
TRBV20-1	TRBJ2-1	few	NA	CSLSGRGYNEQFF	TGCAGCTTATCAGGGAGGGGGTACAATGAGCAGTTCTTC
TRBV20-1	TRBJ2-7	NA	TRBD2	CSAPTSGAPPYEQYF	TGCAGTGCCCCGACTAGCGGGGCCCCCCCGTACGAGCAGTACTTC
TRBV10-3	TRBJ1-5	many	NA	CAISGEGGMSNQPQHF	TGTGCCATCAGTGGGGAAGGGGGGATGAGCAATCAGCCCCAGCATTTT
TRBV28	TRBJ2-5	NA	NA	CASSLTGRDSEQYF	TGTGCCAGCAGTTTGACAGGACGAGATAGTGAGCAGTACTTC
TRBV29-1	TRBJ2-5	NA	TRBD2	CSVDLLAGAAETQYF	TGCAGCGTCGACCTACTAGCGGGAGCGGCGGAGACCCAGTACTTC
TRBV20-1	TRBJ1-5	NA	TRBD1	CSARPTGVGNQPQHF	TGCAGTGCTAGACCTACAGGGGTGGGCAATCAGCCCCAGCATTTT
TRBV6-6	TRBJ2-7	NA	NA	CASSYPSSGGLEQYF	TGTGCCAGCAGTTACCCTTCCAGTGGGGGCCTCGAGCAGTACTTC
TRBV20-1	TRBJ2-5	few	TRBD2	CSARGTITVGTQYF	TGCAGTGCTAGGGGGACTATCACGGTCGGGACCCAGTACTTC
TRBV28	TRBJ2-5	NA	TRBD2	CASQTRGERTQYF	TGTGCCAGCCAAACACGGGGGGAAAGAACCCAGTACTTC
TRBV6-1	TRBJ2-5	few	NA	CASSEALGAPLLPQYF	TGTGCCAGCAGTGAAGCGCTGGGGGCACCTCTTTTGCCCCAGTACTTC
TRBV20-1	TRBJ2-3	NA	TRBD2	CSALKTSGRALSADTQYF	TGCAGTGCTTTGAAGACTAGCGGGAGGGCGCTGAGCGCAGATACGCAGTATTTT
TRBV5-1	TRBJ2-7	many	TRBD1	CASIRGLYF	TGCGCCAGCATAAGGGGGCTGTACTTC
TRBV29-1	TRBJ2-7	few	NA	CSVHLATPFQQYF	TGCAGCGTTCACCTAGCGACCCCTTTCCAGCAGTACTTC
TRBV24-1	TRBJ2-3	few	NA	CATSDWGSQDTQYF	TGTGCCACCAGTGATTGGGGGAGTCAGGATACGCAGTATTTT
TRBV20-1	TRBJ2-3	few	TRBD2	CSARGISGRADTQYF	TGCAGTGCTAGAGGAATTAGCGGGAGGGCAGATACGCAGTATTTT
TRBV12-3/TRBV12-4	TRBJ1-5	NA	NA	CASTQTGGHQPQHF	TGTGCCAGCACCCAGACGGGGGGACATCAGCCCCAGCATTTT
TRBV29-1	TRBJ1-2	NA	NA	CSVGAGANYGYTF	TGCAGCGTTGGGGCCGGAGCTAACTATGGCTACACCTTC
TRBV20-1	TRBJ1-1	NA	NA	CSARDPINTEAFF	TGCAGTGCTAGAGACCCTATAAACACTGAAGCTTTCTTT
TRBV24-1	TRBJ2-5	NA	TRBD2	CATSDQASGSRETQYF	TGTGCCACCAGTGATCAGGCTAGCGGGAGCCGGGAGACCCAGTACTTC
TRBV12-3/TRBV12-4	TRBJ1-1	few	NA	CASRPLDGTPNTEAFF	TGTGCCAGCAGACCGTTGGACGGGACCCCGAACACTGAAGCTTTCTTT
TRBV4-1	TRBJ2-1	few	TRBD2	CASSQGSLAGLYNEQFF	TGCGCCAGCAGCCAAGGGAGTCTAGCGGGACTTTACAATGAGCAGTTCTTC
TRBV13	TRBJ1-4	NA	TRBD1	CASSSRTGVNEKLFF	TGTGCCAGCAGCTCTAGGACAGGGGTAAATGAAAAACTGTTTTTT
TRBV12-3/TRBV12-4	TRBJ2-2	NA	NA	CATRPGGPGELFF	TGTGCCACCCGTCCCGGGGGGCCCGGGGAGCTGTTTTTT
TRBV5-6	TRBJ1-1	NA	NA	CASSRGPGAANTEAFF	TGTGCCAGCAGCCGGGGGCCAGGGGCGGCGAACACTGAAGCTTTCTTT
TRBV5-1	TRBJ2-7	NA	NA	CASSLTRGSEQYF	TGCGCCAGCAGCTTGACCAGGGGTAGCGAGCAGTACTTC
TRBV6-1	TRBJ1-2	few	NA	CASMDNYGYTF	TGTGCCAGCATGGATAACTATGGCTACACCTTC
TRBV25-1	TRBJ2-7	NA	TRBD2	CASSTSGGAPNEQYF	TGTGCCAGCAGCACTAGCGGGGGGGCCCCAAACGAGCAGTACTTC